Listed below are T cell receptor beta chains from one sample, sequenced in a study of cytomegalovirus exposure and HLA in healthy donors. TCRdb's copy holds only in-frame clones and misses some; the assay was immunoSEQ multiplex PCR. This table holds 95,000 to 110,000 clones, roughly three quarters found once. The sample was PBMCs. These receptors were taken from a man aged 18 to 30 in good health and CMV-seronegative. The CDR3 runs from the conserved cysteine through the conserved F or W. A D gene is named only where the DNA matches it firmly. Where a row states a size, it is once, few, many or the class of an expanded clone; other rows omit it.

v_call	d_call	clone_size	j_call	cdr3_nt	cdr3_aa
TRBV5-1	-	few	TRBJ1-1	TGCGCCAGCAGCTTGGAGGGGTTCGACTACACTGAAGCTTTCTTT	CASSLEGFDYTEAFF
TRBV5-4	TRBD1	-	TRBJ2-7	TGTGCCAGCAGCTTGGCTGGACAGGGATGGGCCTCCTACGAGCAGTACTTC	CASSLAGQGWASYEQYF
TRBV7-9	TRBD1	-	TRBJ1-5	TGTGCCAGCAGCTCCGGGGGGACAGGGGTTGGAAATCAGCCCCAGCATTTT	CASSSGGTGVGNQPQHF
TRBV10-2	TRBD2	few	TRBJ2-1	TGCGCCAGCAGTGAATGGACTAGCGGGGGGGAGTTCTTC	CASSEWTSGGEFF
TRBV18	-	-	TRBJ1-3	TGTGCCAGCTCGCCCACAGTTCAGGTCCTCGACTCTGGAAACACCATATATTTT	CASSPTVQVLDSGNTIYF
TRBV5-4	-	-	TRBJ1-5	TGTGCCAGCAGCTTGGGCCAGAATCAGCCCCAGCATTTT	CASSLGQNQPQHF
TRBV10-3	-	-	TRBJ2-3	TGTGCCATCAGTTTCCCGGGGGCAGATACGCAGTATTTT	CAISFPGADTQYF
TRBV6-4	TRBD2	few	TRBJ2-1	TGTGCCAGCAGTGACTCGAATAGCGGGGGGGCCTGGGGGCAGTTCTTC	CASSDSNSGGAWGQFF
TRBV9	TRBD2	-	TRBJ2-2	TGTGCCAGCAGCCCTCTGGCCGGGGGGGCGCGGACCGGGGAGCTGTTTTTT	CASSPLAGGARTGELFF
TRBV7-9	TRBD1	-	TRBJ1-2	TGTGCCAGCAGCGCCTCCGTGACAGGGGTTAGTGGCTACACCTTC	CASSASVTGVSGYTF
TRBV4-3	TRBD1	-	TRBJ1-4	TGCGCCAGCAGCCAACCAGGGGGTGAAAAACTGTTTTTT	CASSQPGGEKLFF
TRBV28	-	-	TRBJ1-2	TGTGCCAGCAGTTTCCTCAACTATGGCTACACCTTC	CASSFLNYGYTF
TRBV18	TRBD1	-	TRBJ1-2	TGTGCCAGCTCACCACCGACAGGGCTTGGCTACACCTTC	CASSPPTGLGYTF
TRBV19	-	-	TRBJ1-6	TGTGCCAGTAGTATTCAGGGCCCGCAGAGCTCCTATAATTCACCCCTCCACTTT	CASSIQGPQSSYNSPLHF
TRBV2	-	-	TRBJ1-2	TGTGCCAGCAATCAGGGGTTCGAGGGCTACACCTTC	CASNQGFEGYTF
TRBV28	TRBD1	-	TRBJ1-2	TGTGCCAGCAATCAGGGGGACTATGGCTACACCTTC	CASNQGDYGYTF
TRBV6-1	-	-	TRBJ1-4	TGTGCCAGCAGTGTGTGGGGGCTTAATGAAAAACTGTTTTTT	CASSVWGLNEKLFF
TRBV7-2	TRBD1	-	TRBJ2-7	TGTGCCAGCAGCTCAAAGGGGGCAGCCTACGAGCAGTACTTC	CASSSKGAAYEQYF
TRBV5-6	-	-	TRBJ2-3	TGTGCCAGCAGCTTGGACAGAAATACGCAGTATTTT	CASSLDRNTQYF
TRBV11-2	-	-	TRBJ2-3	TGTGCCAGCAGCTCCGGACAAACCTATACGCAGTATTTT	CASSSGQTYTQYF
TRBV5-1	-	-	TRBJ2-2	TGCGCCAGCAGCTTGGATAGCGGCCTTAACACCGGGGAGCTGTTTTTT	CASSLDSGLNTGELFF
TRBV7-2	-	-	TRBJ2-3	TGTGCCAGCAGCTTAGCGTCGGGGGTTGGCACAGATACGCAGTATTTT	CASSLASGVGTDTQYF
TRBV4-3	-	once	TRBJ2-2	TGCGCCAGCAGCTCGCAGGCCATTGGGGAGCTGTTTTTT	CASSSQAIGELFF
TRBV19	-	-	TRBJ1-1	TGTGCCAGTAGTTGGGCTAGGGGCGACACTGAAGCTTTCTTT	CASSWARGDTEAFF
TRBV5-4	TRBD1	-	TRBJ1-2	TGTGCCAGCAGCTTAGGACAGGGAAGCGGCTATGGCTACACCTTC	CASSLGQGSGYGYTF
TRBV2	-	-	TRBJ1-6	TGTGCCAGCAGCTCAGGGTTGTCACCCCTCCACTTT	CASSSGLSPLHF
TRBV6-6	TRBD1	-	TRBJ1-5	TGTGCCAGCAGTCGACAGGGGGCTATGAATCAGCCCCAGCATTTT	CASSRQGAMNQPQHF
TRBV19	-	-	TRBJ2-6	TGTGCCAGTAGGGAGTTCGCTGGGGCCAACGTCCTGACTTTC	CASREFAGANVLTF
TRBV7-9	TRBD1	-	TRBJ2-7	TGTGCCAGCAGCTCACGGACAGGGTTAGGCTACGAGCAGTACTTC	CASSSRTGLGYEQYF
TRBV10-2	-	-	TRBJ1-6	TGCGCCAGCAGTGAACCCGCGGGTCCCCTCCACTTT	CASSEPAGPLHF
TRBV5-8	-	-	TRBJ1-5	TGTGCCAGCAGCGGCCAGGGGCAGCCCCAGCATTTT	CASSGQGQPQHF
TRBV27	-	-	TRBJ2-2	TGTGCCAGCAGTTTATCGAACTCCCTCGCCGGGGAGCTGTTTTTT	CASSLSNSLAGELFF
TRBV6-1	-	-	TRBJ1-3	TGTGCCAGCAGTGAACAGGCTGGAAACACCATATATTTT	CASSEQAGNTIYF
TRBV7-6	-	few	TRBJ2-1	TGTGCCAGCAGCTCGGAGATCTCCTACAATGAGCAGTTCTTC	CASSSEISYNEQFF
TRBV4-2	TRBD2	-	TRBJ2-3	TGTGCCAGCAGCCAAGAAGTAGCGGGGGACACAGATACGCAGTATTTT	CASSQEVAGDTDTQYF
TRBV5-6	TRBD2	-	TRBJ2-7	TGTGCCAGCAGCACACCGGGACTAGGATTCTACGAGCAGTACTTC	CASSTPGLGFYEQYF
TRBV7-2	TRBD2	-	TRBJ2-1	TGTGCCAGCAGTCGAACCCGCGGGGGCTACAATGAGCAGTTCTTC	CASSRTRGGYNEQFF
TRBV5-1	TRBD1	-	TRBJ1-6	TGCGCCAGCAGCTTGCCGGGACAGAATAATTCACCCCTCCACTTT	CASSLPGQNNSPLHF
TRBV7-2	-	-	TRBJ2-3	TGTGCCAGCAGCTTAGCGGGGGGGCATGGGTCAGATACGCAGTATTTT	CASSLAGGHGSDTQYF
TRBV10-3	TRBD1	-	TRBJ2-1	TGTGCCATCAGAATCCGGGACAGTGACAATGAGCAGTTCTTC	CAIRIRDSDNEQFF
TRBV7-9	-	-	TRBJ1-2	TGTGCCAGCAGCCCGAACGACAGGCGCTACACCTTC	CASSPNDRRYTF
TRBV21-1	-	-	TRBJ1-3	TGTGCCAGCAGCTCCCTCCAGGGTTCTGGAAACACCATATATTTT	CASSSLQGSGNTIYF
TRBV21-1	-	-	TRBJ2-2	-	CASSFGQGAGCTGELFF
TRBV2	-	-	TRBJ1-2	TGTGCCAGCAGTGAAGATTTGCGACAGGAAAATGGCTACACCTTC	CASSEDLRQENGYTF
TRBV19	-	-	TRBJ1-2	TGTGCCAGTTTCGACACCCGAAGGTATGGCTACCCCTTC	CASFDTRRYGYPF
TRBV9	TRBD1	-	TRBJ2-6	TGTGCCAGCAGCCCCGTAACAGGGGCTGGCTCTGGGGCCAACGTCCTGACTTTC	CASSPVTGAGSGANVLTF
TRBV7-8	-	-	TRBJ2-5	TGTGCCAGCAGCTTAGCCCCCCGCCGGGAGACCCAGTACTTC	CASSLAPRRETQYF
TRBV5-4	TRBD2	-	TRBJ2-7	TGTGCCAGCAGCCCGAGCGCTAGCGGGGGGGCTGGGTACGAGCAGTACTTC	CASSPSASGGAGYEQYF
TRBV5-1	TRBD1	few	TRBJ1-2	TGCGCCAGCAGTAACGGACAGGGAACCGCCCATGGCTACACCTTC	CASSNGQGTAHGYTF
TRBV28	-	-	TRBJ1-2	TGTGCCAGCACCTCCTCGGGGACAATTAACTATGGCTACACCTTC	CASTSSGTINYGYTF
TRBV6-5	TRBD2	-	TRBJ2-5	TGTGCCAGCAGTTACGCGGGGGGCGGGGAGACCCAGTACTTC	CASSYAGGGETQYF
TRBV28	-	-	TRBJ1-2	TGTGCCAGCATACTGGCGGGGTACGGCTACCCCTTC	CASILAGYGYPF
TRBV6-5	TRBD1	-	TRBJ1-1	TGTGCCAGCAGTTATTCCGGGACAGGGGTTGACACTGAAGCTTTCTTT	CASSYSGTGVDTEAFF
TRBV2	TRBD1	-	TRBJ2-7	TGTGCCAGCAGTCCTCGGGACAGGGGCCCCCTGAGCTCCTACGAGCAGTACTTC	CASSPRDRGPLSSYEQYF
TRBV5-1	-	-	TRBJ2-5	TGCGCCAGCAGGGATGGGACACGTTCACAGGTAGAGACCCAGTACTTC	CASRDGTRSQVETQYF
TRBV4-3	TRBD1	-	TRBJ2-7	TGCGCCAGCAGCCACATTATGGGCTCAGGGGGCTACGAGCAGTACTTC	CASSHIMGSGGYEQYF
TRBV19	-	-	TRBJ2-1	TGTGCCAGTAGTATAGGTGACTTCACCTACAATGAGCAGTTCTTC	CASSIGDFTYNEQFF